These 27 T cell receptor beta chains share one sample of origin, sequenced in a study of CD8+CD57+ T cells in acquired aplastic anemia. Profiles of TCR beta VDJ and CDR3 were generated from a genomic DNA template. TCRdb re-called the reads through MiXCR, storing one row per CDR3 protein. The sample records more than 150,000 distinct CDR3 sequences, roughly 50% being singletons. The authors sequenced patients whose flow cytometry had shown CD8+CD57+ cell expansion. The material sequenced was sorted CD4+, CD8+, or CD8+CD57+ T cells (not recorded which) from PBMCs. The receptors come from a human donor with aplastic anemia.

Concerning this clonotype itself: Possible read error: a much larger clone is one base away. The chain recombines TRBV5-4 with TRBJ2-5, with D possibly matching TRBD1 (5 bases). Per the germline V gene, CDR1 is SGHNT and CDR2 is YYREEE (reference sequence). This CDR3 is 14 amino acids long. The CDR3 sequence is CASSLEGREETRYF. For the CDR3, the DNA is TGTGCCAGCAGCTTGGAGGGCAGGGAAGAGACCCGGTACTTC.

The chain uses TRBV20-1 and TRBJ2-7; 7 nucleotides line up with TRBD1. Trimming removed 1 base from V and 3 bases from J; junction bases left unmatched: 6. Germline assignment: CDR1 DFQATT and CDR2 SNEGSKA (reference sequence). The CDR3 consists of 14 residues. CDR3 loop: CSARVNWDSYEQYF. Here the CDR3 DNA reads TGCAGTGCTAGAGTCAATTGGGACAGCTACGAGCAGTACTTC.

This clonotype was counted ten times or more. The chain has TRBV24-1 and TRBJ1-5; 9 bases map to TRBD1. The germline gives CDR1 KGHDR, CDR2 SFDVKD. CDR3 length: 15 residues. Trimming cost V 4 bases and J 4 bases; bases outside gene matches: 4. CDR3 residues: CATSETGGGNQPQHF. The CDR3 coding sequence is TGTGCCACCAGTGAGACAGGGGGGGGGAATCAGCCCCAGCATTTT.

This clonotype occurred many times. The chain is built from TRBV6-1 and TRBJ1-3, with D unclear. The germline V gene has CDR1 MNHNS and CDR2 SASEGT. Trimming took 6 bases from V and 0 from J, leaving 15 bases between them. This CDR3 has 16 residues. CDR3 loop: CASRLAGQASGNTIYF. The CDR3 region has the DNA TGTGCCAGCAGGCTCGCAGGTCAGGCCTCTGGAAACACCATATATTTT.

This sequence joins TRBV28 and TRBJ2-7, with D unclear. Germline V CDR1 and CDR2: MDHEN, SYDVKM. V lost 0 bases and J lost 1, with 7 bases in between. This CDR3 spans 14 amino acids. For the CDR3, the DNA is TGTGCCAGCAGTTTATGGGCTGATTCCTACGAGCAGTACTTC. As protein: CASSLWADSYEQYF.

The chain joins TRBV7-9 to TRBJ2-5; 7 positions agree with TRBD1. The DNA end lines up better with TRBJ2-1; the J call may be wrong. Germline lookup yields CDR1 SEHNR and CDR2 FQNEAQ (reference sequence). This CDR3 has 15 residues. The CDR3 sequence: CASRRDSFSYNEQFF. Here the CDR3 DNA reads TGTGCCAGCAGGAGGGACAGCTTCTCCTACAATGAGCAGTTCTTC.

This clonotype has a single count. The genes are TRBV15 and TRBJ2-6; D call uncertain. In germline, CDR1 is LNHNV, CDR2 YYDKDF (reference sequence). The V gene lost 5 bases and the J gene lost 0 bases, with 14 bases spanning the gap. The CDR3 runs to 17 residues. CDR3 nucleotides: TGTGCCACCAGCGACCGAGCAGCTAGCTCTGGGGCCAACGTCCTGACTTTC. Encoded protein: CATSDRAASSGANVLTF.

This clonotype was detected ten times or more. V and J are TRBV7-2 and TRBJ2-5; 13 bases align to TRBD2. Per germline, CDR1 SGHTA and CDR2 FQGNSA. The J segment lost 6 bases and the V segment lost 2 bases, leaving 9 bases of the junction unmatched. The CDR3 spans 17 residues. CDR3 protein: CASSLKTSGGPAKTQYF. CDR3 nucleotides: TGTGCCAGCAGCTTAAAGACTAGCGGGGGGCCGGCGAAGACCCAGTACTTC.

Ten or more counts support this clonotype. V usage is TRBV15 and J usage is TRBJ1-2; D is unresolved. This CDR3 spans 14 amino acids. From germline, CDR1 is LNHNV and CDR2 YYDKDF (reference sequence). Deletions cut 0 bases from V and 4 bases from J, with 9 bases between. CDR3 DNA: TGTGCCACCAGCAGAGAACGGGGATTCTATGGCTACACCTTC. This encodes CATSRERGFYGYTF.

This clonotype has ten or more counts. The V gene is TRBV6-1, the J gene TRBJ2-7; D gene ambiguous. Trimming stripped 3 bases from V and 4 bases from J, with 4 bases between. Looked up from germline, CDR1 is MNHNS and CDR2 is SASEGT. This CDR3 is built from 11 residues. The CDR3 DNA follows: TGTGCCAGCAGTGATATATACGAGCAGTACTTC. This gives the protein CASSDIYEQYF.

This clonotype appeared many times. V is TRBV19 and J is TRBJ2-7; 12 bases line up with TRBD2. V gave up 4 bases and J gave up 3 bases; unmatched junction bases: 4. The length of the CDR3 is 15 residues. CDR1 and CDR2 from the germline V gene are LNHDA and SQIVND (reference sequence). CDR3 residues: CASSTLAGGIYEQYF. The CDR3 DNA follows: TGTGCCAGTAGTACTCTAGCGGGGGGGATCTACGAGCAGTACTTC. The full variable domain, in which reference TRBV19 and TRBJ2-7 provide the parts outside the CDR3, is DGGITQSPKYLFRKEGQNVTLSCEQNLNHDAMYWYRQDPGQGLRLIYYSQIVNDFQKGDIAEGYSVSREKKESFPLTVTSAQKNPTAFYLCASSTLAGGIYEQYFGPGTRLTVT.

The chain carries TRBV15 and TRBJ2-2, with a weak D call TRBD2 (5 bases). Germline assignment: CDR1 LNHNV and CDR2 YYDKDF (reference sequence). The CDR3 is made up of 13 amino acids. Trimming stripped 5 bases from V and 6 bases from J, with 10 bases between. Here the CDR3 reads CATSPHGAGELFF. The CDR3 DNA is TGTGCCACCAGCCCTCACGGGGCCGGGGAGCTGTTTTTT.

This clonotype was counted at least ten times. The genes are TRBV7-2 and TRBJ1-4; TRBD1 might be the D (5 bases). V shed 5 bases and J shed 0 bases, with 10 bases lying between them. CDR1 SGHTA and CDR2 FQGNSA come from the germline V gene. The CDR3 covers 15 residues. CDR3 sequence reads: CASSGRTSTNEKLFF. CDR3 nucleotides: TGTGCCAGCAGCGGACGGACATCAACTAATGAAAAACTGTTTTTT.

This chain joins TRBV10-2 and TRBJ2-7; 7 bases are shared with TRBD1. The CDR3 runs 15 residues. Germline V gene sequence: CDR1 WSHSY, CDR2 SAAADI. With 3 bases clipped from V and 3 bases from J, the junction kept 8 bases outside the gene matches. CDR3: CASSDVWDSNYEQYF. CDR3 DNA sequence: TGCGCCAGCAGTGATGTTTGGGACAGCAACTACGAGCAGTACTTC.

V and J are TRBV7-2 and TRBJ1-6; D gene ambiguous. This CDR3 has 14 residues. Germline V lookup: CDR1 SGHTA, CDR2 FQGNSA. Trimming removed 1 base from V and 13 bases from J, with 14 bases in between. CDR3 region: CASSLVDRIAPLHF. In nucleotides, the CDR3 is TGTGCCAGCAGCTTAGTCGACCGCATTGCGCCCCTCCACTTT. Filled out from reference TRBV7-2 and TRBJ1-6, the complete variable domain reads GAGVSQSPSNKVTEKGKDVELRCDPISGHTALYWYRQSLGQGLEFLIYFQGNSAPDKSGLPSDRFSAERTGGSVSTLTIQRTQQEDSAVYLCASSLVDRIAPLHFGNGTRLTVT.

The V and J genes are TRBV5-4 and TRBJ1-1, with TRBD1 as a possible D gene (5 bases). Trimming took 0 bases from V and 5 from J, leaving 14 bases between them. This CDR3 contains 15 residues. CDR1 SGHNT and CDR2 YYREEE come from the germline V gene (reference sequence). CDR3 loop: CASSLAGGLGTEAFF. The CDR3 region has the DNA TGTGCCAGCAGCTTGGCTGGGGGGTTGGGAACTGAAGCTTTCTTT.

V gene TRBV2 combines with J gene TRBJ1-5; D is ambiguous. This CDR3 spans 15 amino acids. Germline lookup yields CDR1 SNHLY and CDR2 FYNNEI. The V end lost 6 bases, the J end lost 0 bases, and 12 bases lay between the germline ends. The CDR3 protein is CASRARLHSNQPQHF. The CDR3 DNA reads TGTGCCAGCAGGGCAAGACTCCATAGCAATCAGCCCCAGCATTTT.

This clonotype was counted once. V and J are TRBV12-3 or TRBV12-4 and TRBJ1-5; TRBD1 is a possible D gene (6 bases). The CDR3 has 19 residues. Trimming shortened V by 11 bases and J by 0 bases, and 29 bases separated the two germline ends. CDR3 DNA sequence: TGTGCCGGCAAAACGCAGGGAGGGACATTCCAAAATAGCAATCAGCCCCAGCATTTT. Protein: CAGKTQGGTFQNSNQPQHF.

The chain links TRBV25-1 to TRBJ2-5; either TRBD1 or TRBD2 may supply D (5 bases each). The germline gives CDR1 MGHDK, CDR2 SYGVNS. V lost 1 base and J lost 7, with 19 bases in between. This CDR3 spans 16 amino acids. For the CDR3, the DNA is TGTGCCAGCAGTGAATTTTCGGGGACGACGTCGGGGACCCAGTACTTC. It translates to CASSEFSGTTSGTQYF.

For this clonotype: A single base separates this from a much larger clone, so it may be a read error. V is TRBV6-1 and J is TRBJ2-1; a weak D match, TRBD1 (5 bases). CDR3 size: 13 residues. Per the germline V gene, CDR1 is MNHNS and CDR2 is SASEGT. CDR3 sequence reads: CASIRASYNGQFF. CDR3 coding DNA: TGTGCCAGCATCAGGGCCTCCTACAATGGGCAGTTCTTC.

This clonotype has a count of ten or more. The chain combines TRBV5-1 with TRBJ1-1; 10 bases are shared with TRBD1. Unmatched junction bases numbered 8, after V lost 3 bases and J lost 6 bases. The CDR3 runs to 15 residues. Germline V gene lookup returns CDR1 SGHRS and CDR2 YFSETQ. CDR3 region: CASSYGTGDHPEAFF. In DNA, the CDR3 is TGCGCCAGCAGCTATGGGACAGGGGACCACCCTGAAGCTTTCTTT.

This clonotype showed up many times. The chain is built from TRBV19 and TRBJ1-2; D gene unclear. The ends were cut back, 4 bases at V and 4 bases at J, with 4 bases in the middle. Germline loops: CDR1 LNHDA, CDR2 SQIVND (reference sequence). The CDR3 spans 11 residues. CDR3 nucleotides: TGTGCCAGTAGTACCCTCTATGGCTACACCTTC. The encoded protein is CASSTLYGYTF.

This clonotype has just a few counts. The chain employs TRBV5-5 and TRBJ1-1; D is ambiguous. Germline V gene data show CDR1 as SGHKS and CDR2 as YYEKEE (reference sequence). The CDR3 is made up of 14 amino acids. V lost 4 bases and J lost 4, with 14 bases in between. Here the CDR3 DNA reads TGTGCCAGCAGCCCTCCTACATCTTTCACTGAAGCTTTCTTT. Translated: CASSPPTSFTEAFF. Variable domain in full (rest from reference TRBV5-5 and TRBJ1-1): DAGVTQSPTHLIKTRGQQVTLRCSPISGHKSVSWYQQVLGQGPQFIFQYYEKEERGRGNFPDRFSARQFPNYSSELNVNALLLGDSALYLCASSPPTSFTEAFFGQGTRLTVV.

This chain joins TRBV29-1 and TRBJ2-5, with 8 positions matching TRBD1. V lost 7 bases, J lost 4 bases, and 14 bases stayed unmatched. CDR1 SQVTM and CDR2 ANQGSEA come from the germline V gene. This CDR3 contains 15 residues. The CDR3 is CSAQGGRGRTETQYF. The CDR3, as DNA: TGCAGCGCCCAAGGGGGCAGGGGGCGGACAGAGACCCAGTACTTC.

This sequence joins TRBV10-3 and TRBJ1-4; maybe TRBD1 (5 bases). V was shortened by 1 base and J by 5 bases, with 8 bases between the two germline ends. Germline lookup yields CDR1 ENHRY and CDR2 SYGVKD. This CDR3 comprises 14 residues. CDR3 amino acids: CAISEWRQNEKLFF. The CDR3 DNA follows: TGTGCCATCAGTGAGTGGCGACAGAATGAAAAACTGTTTTTT.

This chain joins TRBV11-2 and TRBJ1-3, with unresolved D. This CDR3 has 16 amino acids. From germline, CDR1 is SGHAT and CDR2 FQNNGV. V shed 1 base and J shed 1 base, with 11 bases lying between them. The CDR3 DNA is TGTGCCAGCAGCTTAGGGTCCGGGTGGTCTGGAAACACCATATATTTT. Translation gives CASSLGSGWSGNTIYF.

This clonotype was seen many times. The chain couples TRBV7-6 to TRBJ2-4; D is ambiguous. V dropped 4 bases and J dropped 8 bases, with 12 bases sitting between them. Germline loops: CDR1 SGHVS, CDR2 FNYEAQ. CDR3 length: 13 residues. The CDR3 loop is CASSSGIWDIQYF. The CDR3 nucleotides read TGTGCCAGCAGCTCGGGCATCTGGGACATTCAGTACTTC. The full variable domain, completed using reference TRBV7-6 and TRBJ2-4, is GAGVSQSPRYKVTKRGQDVALRCDPISGHVSLYWYRQALGQGPEFLTYFNYEAQQDKSGLPNDRFSAERPEGSISTLTIQRTEQRDSAMYRCASSSGIWDIQYFGAGTRLSVL.